This T cell receptor (beta chain) was captured by sequencing in a study of cytomegalovirus exposure and HLA in healthy donors (TCRdb year 2017). The study in broad terms: An earlier analysis of approximately 550 of the donors reported approximately 270 Gb of sequence data and roughly 110 million unique TCR beta sequences from about 180 million T cells. An early release that covered roughly 600 HLA-typed donors contained about 300 gigabases of sequencing data and tens of millions of unique TCR sequences. Among the roughly 390 genotyped donors, approximately 82% belonged to the genetic ancestry cluster associated with self-reported Caucasian donors. The study aimed to test whether signatures of past pathogen exposure could be identified by cataloging public T cell receptors. The study used immunosequencing to profile the T cell repertoires of 670 or so subjects and linked those repertoires to cytomegalovirus serostatus. In addition to the first cohort of 650 to 800 subjects, a separate validation cohort of approximately 110 different subjects was used. High-throughput TCR immunosequencing, statistical association of individual TCRs with disease status, and machine learning were combined to predict cytomegalovirus infection status. A later analysis re-analyzed previously published TCR beta repertoires from roughly 630 donors and added high-resolution HLA genotyping to study TCR occurrence patterns. The later analysis used no new phenotypic data to find candidate immune exposures, relying instead on TCR beta sequences and their occurrence across donors. In an earlier analysis of several hundred of the donors, high-throughput TCR beta sequencing was used to judge whether each TCR beta V gene segment behaved as functional or pseudogenic. Donor age, sex, ethnicity and CMV serostatus were collected together with the repertoire data. Genome-wide SNP genotypes for about 65% of the roughly 670 donors were used in a later genetic analysis, which treated that subset as a discovery cohort. Every discovery cohort repertoire had been produced on one sequencing platform. HLA typing included class I and class II loci at four-digit resolution. The number of typed donors differed by locus: about 620-640 for A, B, C, DRB1 and DQB1; some 500 for DQA1; around 580 for DPA1; and 450 to 480 for DPB1. A few DR-DQ haplotypes were handled as single units for association and clustering because linkage in the cohort was strong. Across roughly 420 genotyped donors of the cohort, an average of roughly 250,000 unique TCR beta nucleotide sequences per donor were sequenced, and about a sixth of those sequences were non-productive.

In total, roughly 710 healthy bone marrow donors made up the cohort. At the time of sampling, all cohort members were nominally healthy, though unrecorded immune exposures were likely present. The donor tested CMV seropositive and was one of the 289 seropositive cohort members. A peripheral blood sample was provided by each donor, and peripheral blood mononuclear cells were used for TCR beta sequencing. The Qiagen DNeasy Blood Extraction Kit was used to extract genomic DNA from the blood cell samples. The paper as a whole reports these results and caveats: An earlier analysis of 587 of the donors showed that most TCR beta V segments appeared in productive rearrangements either about 87% or about 30% of the time, which broadly matched IMGT annotations. An association between a missense DCLRE1C variant and V-gene and J-gene trimming of TCR beta chains was found in a later genetic analysis and replicated in an independent cohort. At a false discovery rate of 0.05, a later analysis linked around 15,000 TCR beta sequences to specific HLA alleles. CMV serostatus was the only immune exposure information available for the cohort. When HLA alleles, especially DR and DQ, strongly co-occurred, attributing TCR associations to individual alleles was difficult. While some public TCRs were present in many individuals, most TCR sequences turned up only very rarely across donors. The study gave a list of under 200 TCR beta chains associated with cytomegalovirus. In vitro tests confirmed that a few of the cytomegalovirus-associated TCR beta chains recognize cytomegalovirus antigens. The classifier was reported to diagnose cytomegalovirus status with high specificity and sensitivity in both the original and validation cohorts. The cohort was sequenced for TCR beta chains only, and without alpha or paired-chain data the features that could be detected were limited. Compared with the 666-donor mean, donors in an Asian-associated ancestry cluster had fewer N-insertions in productive TCRs, according to a later genetic analysis. Over 15 rarely observed V segments, including chromosome 9 orphons, were excluded from the earlier analysis of 550 to 700 of the donors because counts were too low. A further reported finding was that TCR beta sequences accurately predicted the HLA-A and HLA-B alleles for most subjects in the first cohort. Roughly uniform sequencing depth across donors was assumed in presence/absence analyses, although this assumption may not hold. A later analysis found that most CMV-associated TCR beta chains appeared HLA-restricted, with HLA associations seemingly driven largely by CMV exposure. The authors suggested that the approach could potentially be extended to other disease states and immunological phenotypes. In a later analysis, several top co-occurrence clusters were reported to appear linked to parvovirus B19, influenza, CMV and Epstein-Barr virus. In a later analysis, TCR association rates were found to vary across HLA loci, with the most associated TCRs seen for DRB1 alleles and the fewest for HLA-C alleles. HLA typing was unavailable for some donors at each locus, so association tests used only the typed subset. Correlated functional status among segregating V segments might be attributable to linkage disequilibrium, but an unknown experimental factor could not be ruled out. Compared with equally common non-associated chains, HLA-associated TCR beta chains in a later analysis were more clonally expanded and had lower generation probabilities. A group of highly shared sequence variants was considered likely to be a technical artifact of the sequencing pipeline.

The library was generated by the immunoSEQ multiplex PCR assay. For the multiplex PCR, a mixture combining 60 forward primers for TCR Vbeta segments and 13 reverse primers for TCR Jbeta segments was used. A multiplex PCR assay on genomic DNA amplified the CDR3 region of rearranged TCR beta genes. The amplified TCR beta libraries were sequenced on the Illumina HiSeq System as 87-base-pair reads. The published analysis was carried out like this. Across the 700 or so repertoires, a later analysis counted 60 million to 90 million unique TCR beta chains, 9.5 million to 13 million of which were shared by at least two donors. Raw reads were error-corrected and collapsed into unique sequences with a nearest-neighbor algorithm that merged closely related sequences to remove PCR and sequencing errors. To assign V, D and J gene segments, CDR3 sequences were aligned to IMGT reference sequences. Each retained sequence needed at least a six-nucleotide match to both a V gene segment and a J gene segment. A rearrangement counted as productive if the CDR3 had no stop codons and remained in frame with V and J, and every other rearrangement counted as non-productive. CDR3 was defined according to IMGT convention as the region running from the second conserved V-encoded cysteine to the conserved J-encoded phenylalanine. The earlier analysis of about 590 of the donors excluded sequences that lacked an unambiguous match to a single V gene segment. In an earlier analysis of some 590 of the donors, V segments were called functional above 56.7% productive rearrangements and were called segregating when the between-donor standard deviation exceeded 5%. A statistical classification framework was built to diagnose cytomegalovirus status from the catalog of TCR beta chain sequences. V and J gene assignment, in a later analysis, came from comparing TCR nucleotide sequences with IMGT/GENE-DB human TR gene sequences. A later analysis assigned CDR3 sequences and most-parsimonious VDJ recombination scenarios with the TCRdist pipeline. A later analysis defined each TCR beta chain by its CDR3 amino acid sequence plus V-gene family, and excluded reads lacking a unique V-gene family. In a later analysis, around 600 highly shared, low-generation-probability nucleotide sequences were removed to address suspected cross-contamination and a sequencing artifact. For each public chain, a later analysis derived a clonal expansion index from normalized ranks of inferred template counts within each repertoire. Generation probabilities in a later analysis came from a VDJ recombination model fitted to out-of-frame rearrangements, and those results were checked against IGoR. A later analysis scored TCR-TCR, TCR-HLA and TCR-CMV co-occurrence with hypergeometric tests, applying a repertoire-size bias correction to TCR pairs. In a later analysis, false discovery rates were estimated by permuting HLA or CMV assignments 20 times. In a later analysis, co-occurring TCRs were grouped using DBSCAN, and TCRdist sequence similarity was added for clustering within HLA-allele-positive subsets. Co-occurrence clustering excluded repertoires with fewer than 30,000 or more than 120,000 public chains, plus five with anomalous nucleotide sharing. TCRdb obtained this table from immuneACCESS and retained in-frame rearrangements with V and J assigned. These tables miss some clones; where compared with another copy, unresolved V genes account for less than half of the shortfall, and the remainder is unexplained. The DNA was the basis for D and trimming; V, J and clone size are from that table. The sample has some 130,000 clones on record, 79% of them singletons. Jointly, the top ten make up 6% to 7.5% of the sample.

Concerning this clone: Its antigen is unknown. Base qualities are not at hand, and no much larger clone is one base apart. Distinct nucleotide sequences in the sample also encode this CDR3.

The receptor's source is a man aged 35 to 55 in good health and CMV-seropositive. The sequencing sample was made of PBMCs.

CDR3 reads: CASSIAVNTEAFF. The sequenced DNA is TGTGCCAGTAGTATAGCGGTGAACACTGAAGCTTTCTTT. The rearrangement combines TRBV19 with TRBJ1-1; no confident D gene assignment can be made. Taken from the germline V gene (reference sequence), the CDR1 and CDR2 loops are LNHDA and SQIVND. The CDR3 measures 13 amino acids from cysteine to phenylalanine. The only DNA kept is the CDR3, 39 bases in frame from the first base. The germline ends are 3 bases apart after V is trimmed by 1 base and J by 0 bases.